Below are 18 T cell receptor beta chains sequenced from a single sample in a study of blood T cell repertoires in COVID-19. This table comes from immunoSEQ multiplex PCR, and its TCRdb copy is limited to in-frame clones, with some not included. Here the sample spans around 190,000 clones, around 90% being singletons. The sequenced sample consisted of peripheral blood. The receptors stem from a human donor in a cohort sampled during active COVID-19.

J is TRBJ1-4 and V is TRBV19; 7 bases align to TRBD1. The V segment lost 5 bases and the J segment 4 bases; nucleotides outside the gene matches: 7. The CDR3 contains 15 residues. The germline V gene encodes CDR1 LNHDA and CDR2 SQIVND (reference sequence). The CDR3 loop is CASSPRDSFNEKLFF. CDR3 coding DNA: TGTGCCAGTAGTCCGCGGGACAGTTTTAATGAAAAACTGTTTTTT.

V is TRBV30 and J is TRBJ2-3, with TRBD2 identical over 7 bases. Germline loops: CDR1 GTSNPN, CDR2 SVGIG (reference sequence). CDR3 length: 14 residues. J was trimmed by 4 bases and V by 0 bases; bases with no gene match: 4. Here the CDR3 DNA reads TGTGCCTGGAGTGTGAGCGGGGCGTCAGATACGCAGTATTTT. Translating gives CAWSVSGASDTQYF.

This clone occurred once. The chain couples TRBV27 to TRBJ2-1, with 13 bases matching TRBD2. The trim removed 2 bases at V and 8 bases at J, leaving 12 bases unmatched. CDR1 and CDR2 from the germline V gene are MNHEY and SMNVEV (reference sequence). The CDR3 length is 18 residues. This CDR3 is CASSLKALLAGGQDEQFF. The CDR3 bases are TGTGCCAGCAGTTTAAAGGCCCTACTAGCGGGAGGGCAGGATGAGCAGTTCTTC.

V and J are TRBV27 and TRBJ1-6; no clear D. The V end lost 0 bases, the J end lost 9 bases, and 21 bases lay between the germline ends. Germline lookup yields CDR1 MNHEY and CDR2 SMNVEV (reference sequence). CDR3 length equals 18 residues. The CDR3 protein is CASSLSQSARGLGSPLHF. CDR3 nucleotides: TGTGCCAGCAGTTTATCCCAGTCCGCCCGTGGTCTAGGTTCACCCCTCCACTTT.

The chain carries TRBV28 and TRBJ2-6, with a weak D call TRBD2 (5 bases). V shed 4 bases and J shed 0 bases, with 7 bases lying between them. The CDR3 length is 15 residues. Germline values: CDR1 MDHEN, CDR2 SYDVKM. CDR3 loop: CASSSGGSGANVLTF. The CDR3 DNA is TGTGCCAGCAGTTCAGGAGGCTCTGGGGCCAACGTCCTGACTTTC. Full variable domain (outside the CDR3, taken from reference TRBV28 and TRBJ2-6): DVKVTQSSRYLVKRTGEKVFLECVQDMDHENMFWYRQDPGLGLRLIYFSYDVKMKEKGDIPEGYSVSREKKERFSLILESASTNQTSMYLCASSSGGSGANVLTFGAGSRLTVL.

The chain joins TRBV7-2 to TRBJ1-5, with 7 bases lining up with TRBD1. The CDR3 spans 17 residues. J gave up 0 bases and V 2 bases, and 7 bases lay outside the gene matches. The V gene's germline CDR1 is SGHTA and CDR2 FQGNSA. The CDR3 here is CASSLTGTVYSNQPQHF. CDR3 coding DNA: TGTGCCAGCAGCTTAACCGGGACAGTGTATAGCAATCAGCCCCAGCATTTT.

This sequence joins TRBV7-9 and TRBJ1-1, with D tentatively TRBD1 (5 bases). This CDR3 spans 14 amino acids. Germline loops: CDR1 SEHNR, CDR2 FQNEAQ (reference sequence). V was trimmed by 3 bases and J by 2 bases, leaving 10 bases between them. The CDR3 region is CASSLRQTNTEAFF. CDR3 sequence (DNA): TGTGCCAGCAGCTTGCGACAGACTAACACTGAAGCTTTCTTT.

As to this clone: One end of the junction varies from germline; a read error may be responsible. This CDR3 is also generated by other DNA sequences in the sample. The chain employs TRBV7-7 and TRBJ2-5; TRBD2 matches 8 bases. Germline V lookup: CDR1 SSHAT, CDR2 FNYEAQ (reference sequence). The CDR3 spans 15 residues. The CDR3 sequence: CASSPSGGGQETQYF. CDR3 DNA: TGTGCTAGCAGTCCGTCCGGGGGGGGGCAAGAGACCCAGTACTTC.

The V call is TRBV4-1, the J call TRBJ2-5, with 7 bases that match TRBD2. Unmatched junction bases numbered 6, after V lost 0 bases and J lost 5 bases. Germline V CDR1 and CDR2: MGHRA, YSYEKL. The CDR3 contains 15 residues. CDR3 protein: CASSQDRGVGETQYF. The CDR3 region has the DNA TGCGCCAGCAGCCAAGATCGGGGGGTGGGGGAGACCCAGTACTTC.

Only one count was recorded for this clone. This chain links TRBV25-1 with TRBJ1-4; D unresolved. Trimming took 1 base from V and 1 from J, leaving 7 bases between them. CDR1 and CDR2 from the germline V gene are MGHDK and SYGVNS. The CDR3 loop spans 15 amino acids. Here the CDR3 reads CASSELRETNEKLFF. CDR3 nucleotide sequence: TGTGCCAGCAGTGAATTGAGAGAAACTAATGAAAAACTGTTTTTT.

This chain uses TRBV10-1 with TRBJ2-2; 10 positions match TRBD1. The CDR3 contains 15 residues. V lost 2 bases, J lost 7 bases, and 4 bases stayed unmatched. Germline values: CDR1 WNHNN, CDR2 SYGVQD (reference sequence). The CDR3 spells CASSEDRGLGGELFF. The DNA of the CDR3 is TGCGCCAGCAGTGAGGACAGGGGGCTGGGCGGGGAGCTGTTTTTT.

This clone has a single count. The chain couples TRBV9 to TRBJ2-2; D perhaps matches TRBD1 (5 bases). Germline CDR1 reads SGDLS; CDR2 reads YYNGEE. There are 15 residues in the CDR3. V was pared by 3 bases and J by 7 bases, with 16 bases between. The CDR3: CASSAQDRWFGELFF. CDR3 coding DNA: TGTGCCAGCAGCGCACAAGACAGATGGTTCGGGGAGCTGTTTTTT.

The chain combines TRBV11-2 with TRBJ1-4; tentatively, D is TRBD1 (6 bases). Trimming removed 0 bases from V and 7 bases from J, with 15 bases in between. CDR1 SGHAT and CDR2 FQNNGV come from the germline V gene. This CDR3 region has 16 residues. CDR3 protein: CASSLDWGGLGEKLFF. CDR3 nucleotide sequence: TGTGCCAGCAGCTTAGACTGGGGGGGGCTGGGTGAAAAACTGTTTTTT. Full variable domain (outside the CDR3, taken from reference TRBV11-2 and TRBJ1-4): EAGVAQSPRYKIIEKRQSVAFWCNPISGHATLYWYQQILGQGPKLLIQFQNNGVVDDSQLPKDRFSAERLKGVDSTLKIQPAKLEDSAVYLCASSLDWGGLGEKLFFGSGTQLSVL.

V is TRBV3-1 (or the pseudogene TRBV3-2) and J is TRBJ1-6; a weak D match, TRBD1 (5 bases). Germline CDR1 is LGHDT and CDR2 is YNNKEL (reference sequence). The CDR3 loop spans 13 amino acids. The germline V and J ends were trimmed by 8 bases and 10 bases, with 15 bases remaining between them. DNA of the CDR3: TGTGCCAGCTCCGCAGGGTTCGGGTCACCCCTCCACTTT. It yields the protein CASSAGFGSPLHF.

The CDR3 DNA follows: TGTGCCAGCAGCCAGATAGCGGGAGGGCACTCCTACGAGCAGTACTTC. Residues: CASSQIAGGHSYEQYF. This rearrangement joins TRBV7-2 to TRBJ2-7, with 11 bases matching TRBD2. After removal of 5 bases from V and 0 bases from J, the junction contained 6 bases not matched to a gene. In germline, CDR1 is SGHTA, CDR2 FQGNSA. The CDR3 consists of 16 residues.

The chain is built from TRBV7-9 and TRBJ1-2; 8 positions match TRBD1. Germline CDR1 and CDR2: SEHNR and FQNEAQ (reference sequence). After removal of 2 bases from V and 3 bases from J, the junction contained 11 bases not matched to a gene. The CDR3 contains 17 residues. The CDR3 nucleotides read TGTGCCAGCAGCTTACCTATGGACAGGGTAAGGGACTATGGCTACACCTTC. Protein: CASSLPMDRVRDYGYTF.

V gene TRBV7-9 combines with J gene TRBJ1-2, with D unresolved. Germline assignment: CDR1 SEHNR and CDR2 FQNEAQ (reference sequence). V was pared by 1 base and J by 2 bases, with 14 bases between. CDR3 size: 16 residues. This CDR3 is CASSLGNFGENYGYTF. The CDR3 nucleotides read TGTGCCAGCAGCTTAGGGAACTTCGGGGAAAACTATGGCTACACCTTC.

The rearrangement links TRBV27 to TRBJ1-2; perhaps TRBD1 as D (5 bases). CDR1 is MNHEY and CDR2 is SMNVEV in the germline V gene (reference sequence). There are 13 residues in the CDR3. V lost 6 bases to trimming and J lost 6 bases, with 14 bases between them. The CDR3 DNA follows: TGTGCCAGCAGCTCTCAGGGAGGGAATGGCTACACCTTC. Translation gives CASSSQGGNGYTF.